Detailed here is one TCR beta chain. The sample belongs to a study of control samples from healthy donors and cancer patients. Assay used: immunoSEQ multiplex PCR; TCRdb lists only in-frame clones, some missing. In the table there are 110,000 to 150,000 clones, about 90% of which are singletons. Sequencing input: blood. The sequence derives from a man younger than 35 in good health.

This CDR3 is CASSIEGLETQYF. The CDR3 coding sequence is TGTGCCAGTAGTATCGAGGGGCTTGAGACCCAGTACTTC. The chain couples TRBV19 to TRBJ2-5, with D perhaps given as TRBD1 or TRBD2 (5 bases each). The CDR3 runs to 13 residues. The germline gives CDR1 LNHDA, CDR2 SQIVND (reference sequence). V lost 3 bases and J 5 bases, leaving 10 bases between the germline ends.